The clone carrying this T cell receptor beta chain was detected only a few times. Original processing notes: Nucleated cell number was recorded as an estimate derived from reference gene primer amplification. The repertoire was sequenced with immunoSEQ multiplex PCR; TCRdb's copy has only in-frame clones and lacks some. That table is the source of V, J and clone size, and D and trimming were worked out from the DNA. The sample has over 55,000 clones, about 90% seen once. Per the germline V gene, CDR1 is SGHTA and CDR2 is FQGNSA. This CDR3 has 15 amino acids. V trimming: 1 base; J trimming: 3 bases; junction bases outside the gene matches: 2. This entry comes from a study of blood T cell repertoires in COVID-19. On the study more broadly: Both acute and convalescent COVID-19 samples were obtained from the United States, Italy and Spain. Nucleic acid was either cDNA or gDNA, and it came from T cells, B-cell-depleted T cells, or PBMCs.

The sample taken for sequencing was peripheral blood. The chain has TRBV7-2 and TRBJ2-7; TRBD2 agrees at 11 bases. The receptor was derived from a man aged 50 or older with active COVID-19. Here the CDR3 DNA reads TGTGCCAGCAGCTTAGATAGCGGGGGGGGCTACGAGCAGTACTTC. Amino acids: CASSLDSGGGYEQYF.